Shown below are 18 T cell receptor beta chains from a single sample sequenced in a study of OX40 agonist ivuxolimab in advanced cancers. TCRdb keeps only in-frame clones here, not all; method: immunoSEQ multiplex PCR. Among fewer than 65,000 clones listed, 79% were seen once. The input for sequencing was CD4+ or CD8+ T cells sorted from blood, taken in a trial of the OX40 agonist ivuxolimab. These receptors all stem from an adult with an advanced solid tumor such as melanoma, head and neck, liver or kidney cancer.

The rearrangement joins TRBV7-3 to TRBJ2-3; D call uncertain. V was trimmed by 6 bases and J by 0 bases, leaving 7 bases between them. There are 13 residues in the CDR3. Germline CDR1 is SGHTA and CDR2 is FQGTGA. Written as DNA, the CDR3 is TGTGCCAGCAGACGCGATAGCACAGATACGCAGTATTTT. This encodes CASRRDSTDTQYF.

The chain combines TRBV27 with TRBJ1-1; no clear D. Germline CDR1 reads MNHEY; CDR2 reads SMNVEV (reference sequence). Trimming took 4 bases from V and 0 from J, leaving 12 bases between them. There are 15 residues in the CDR3. CDR3 protein: CASSSIEGLNTEAFF. The CDR3 nucleotides are TGTGCCAGCAGTTCGATAGAGGGTCTGAACACTGAAGCTTTCTTT.

This clone was counted only a few times. This chain links TRBV5-4 with TRBJ2-7; 11 nucleotides line up with TRBD1. The CDR3 contains 16 residues. The germline V gene encodes CDR1 SGHNT and CDR2 YYREEE (reference sequence). V gave up 1 base and J gave up 0 bases; unmatched junction bases: 3. CDR3 in amino acids: CASSLMGTGGSYEQYF. The CDR3 DNA sequence: TGTGCCAGCAGCTTGATGGGGACAGGGGGCTCCTACGAGCAGTACTTC.

V is TRBV12-5 and J is TRBJ2-7; the D is unclear. V was pared by 1 base and J by 3 bases, with 10 bases between. CDR3 length: 14 amino acids. Germline V gives CDR1 LGHNT, CDR2 FRNRAP. The CDR3 is CASGLGSPSYEQYF. The CDR3, as DNA: TGTGCTAGTGGTTTGGGATCCCCCAGCTACGAGCAGTACTTC.

The chain employs TRBV7-6 and TRBJ2-1; weak D call: TRBD2 (5 bases). Between the trimmed V and J ends, which lost 2 bases and 6 bases, there was a span of 14 bases. Germline-derived CDR1 and CDR2 are SGHVS and FNYEAQ. The CDR3 has 15 residues. CDR3 protein: CASSLRSSRSNEQFF. Here the CDR3 DNA reads TGTGCCAGCAGCTTAAGGTCTAGCAGGTCCAATGAGCAGTTCTTC. The full variable domain, rest sourced from reference TRBV7-6 and TRBJ2-1, is GAGVSQSPRYKVTKRGQDVALRCDPISGHVSLYWYRQALGQGPEFLTYFNYEAQQDKSGLPNDRFSAERPEGSISTLTIQRTEQRDSAMYRCASSLRSSRSNEQFFGPGTRLTVL.

The chain links TRBV7-9 to TRBJ2-5, with 9 bases identical to TRBD2. This CDR3 spans 19 amino acids. J gave up 5 bases and V 1 base, and 17 bases lay outside the gene matches. Germline CDR1 is SEHNR and CDR2 is FQNEAQ (reference sequence). The CDR3 is CASSLVSEFRGGVYETQYF. CDR3 in DNA: TGTGCCAGCAGCTTAGTTTCTGAGTTCCGCGGGGGGGTTTATGAGACCCAGTACTTC.

This clone occurred a few times. The gene calls are TRBV14 and TRBJ2-3, with TRBD2 matching 8 bases. V lost 2 bases to trimming and J lost 4 bases; unmatched junction nucleotides: 8. The CDR3 loop spans 16 amino acids. Germline-derived CDR1 and CDR2 are SGHDN and FVKESK. CDR3 coding DNA: TGTGCCAGCAGCCAACCGGGACTAGAGAAACCAGATACGCAGTATTTT. Protein sequence: CASSQPGLEKPDTQYF.

This chain joins TRBV11-2 and TRBJ1-1; 10 nucleotides match TRBD1. With 3 bases clipped from V and 0 bases from J, the junction kept 4 bases outside the gene matches. Germline assignment: CDR1 SGHAT and CDR2 FQNNGV. The CDR3 sequence is 16 residues long. In nucleotides, the CDR3 is TGTGCCAGCAGCTTGGGGACAGGGGCGGTGAACACTGAAGCTTTCTTT. Translating gives CASSLGTGAVNTEAFF.

The V and J genes are TRBV7-3 and TRBJ2-2; D may match TRBD1 or TRBD2 (6 bases each). The CDR3 has 16 residues. Germline V lookup: CDR1 SGHTA, CDR2 FQGTGA. V dropped 7 bases and J dropped 1 base, with 16 bases sitting between them. The CDR3 nucleotides read TGTGCCAGCAAACCCGGGGGACACCTGAACACCGGGGAGCTGTTTTTT. This sequence encodes CASKPGGHLNTGELFF.

This chain links TRBV10-3 with TRBJ1-1, with D possibly matching TRBD1 (5 bases). Deletions cut 4 bases from V and 2 bases from J, with 11 bases between. Germline V gives CDR1 ENHRY, CDR2 SYGVKD. The CDR3 spans 14 residues. The DNA for the CDR3 is TGTGCCATCAGTGTAGACAGCATAAACACTGAAGCTTTCTTT. Translated: CAISVDSINTEAFF.

The chain employs TRBV4-3 and TRBJ2-2; D assignment may be TRBD1 or TRBD2 (5 bases each). Trimming pared 0 bases from V and 4 bases from J, leaving 6 bases between. Germline CDR1 is LGHNA and CDR2 is YSLEER. The CDR3 consists of 14 residues. This CDR3 is CASSQDGGTGELFF. The CDR3 nucleotides are TGCGCCAGCAGCCAAGATGGGGGCACCGGGGAGCTGTTTTTT.

The chain employs TRBV9 and TRBJ2-1; D remains ambiguous. The ends were cut back, 4 bases at V and 0 bases at J, with 17 bases in the middle. The CDR3 contains 17 residues. Germline V lookup: CDR1 SGDLS, CDR2 YYNGEE. The CDR3 DNA is TGTGCCAGCAGCCCGAGAATTGTACCCAGCTCCTACAATGAGCAGTTCTTC. It yields the protein CASSPRIVPSSYNEQFF.

This chain uses TRBV9 with TRBJ1-6; D gene unclear. Germline V gene lookup returns CDR1 SGDLS and CDR2 YYNGEE. V gave up 1 base and J gave up 7 bases, with 12 bases separating them. CDR3 length equals 15 residues. The CDR3 bases are TGTGCCAGCAGCGTAAGGACGGGGAACAATTCACCCCTCCACTTT. This gives the protein CASSVRTGNNSPLHF. The entire variable domain, with the rest obtained from reference TRBV9 and TRBJ1-6, is as follows: DSGVTQTPKHLITATGQRVTLRCSPRSGDLSVYWYQQSLDQGLQFLIQYYNGEERAKGNILERFSAQQFPDLHSELNLSSLELGDSALYFCASSVRTGNNSPLHFGNGTRLTVT.

This chain uses TRBV6-5 with TRBJ2-7, with D possibly TRBD1 on 6 matching bases. The CDR3 totals 13 residues. CDR1 and CDR2 (germline): MNHEY, SVGAGI. The V gene lost 6 bases and the J gene lost 6 bases, with 15 bases spanning the gap. The CDR3 reads CASRRGQNSEQYF. CDR3 DNA: TGTGCCAGCAGGCGCGGACAGAACAGCGAGCAGTACTTC.

This chain uses TRBV7-2 with TRBJ2-1, with 9 positions matching TRBD1. This CDR3 is 14 amino acids long. The ends lost 5 bases at V and 6 bases at J; junction bases unmatched: 5. The germline CDR1 and CDR2 sequences are SGHTA and FQGNSA. CDR3 DNA: TGTGCCAGCAGCCACGGACAGGGGCGCAATGAGCAGTTCTTC. This codes for CASSHGQGRNEQFF.

V gene TRBV4-2 combines with J gene TRBJ2-5, with TRBD2 matching over 10 bases. The assigned J gene may be wrong: the sequence end matches TRBJ2-7 better. The CDR3 extends over 18 amino acids. Germline V gene lookup returns CDR1 LGHNA and CDR2 YNFKEQ. The CDR3 protein is CASSQGVAGGSGSYEQYF. The CDR3 nucleotides read TGTGCCAGCAGCCAAGGCGTAGCGGGAGGATCTGGGTCCTACGAGCAGTACTTC.

This clone was detected only a few times. The J gene is TRBJ2-7, the V gene TRBV7-9; possibly TRBD1 or TRBD2 for D (5 bases each). Trimming pared 2 bases from V and 5 bases from J, leaving 10 bases between. Germline V gives CDR1 SEHNR, CDR2 FQNEAQ (reference sequence). There are 13 residues in the CDR3. For the CDR3, the DNA is TGTGCCAGCAGCTTACTCGGGACCGACGAGCAGTACTTC. Translated, it gives CASSLLGTDEQYF.

The chain is built from TRBV28 and TRBJ1-3; no firm D call. Trimming cost V 3 bases and J 4 bases, with 16 bases left between them. Germline values: CDR1 MDHEN, CDR2 SYDVKM. CDR3 length: 16 residues. CDR3 coding DNA: TGTGCCAGCAGTTTGGTAATGGGATCGGGAGGAAACACCATATATTTT. This translates into CASSLVMGSGGNTIYF.